This paragraph reports one T cell receptor (beta chain). Antigen specificity is unknown. Repertoires were generated with immunoSEQ multiplex PCR, while TCRdb's copy carries only in-frame clones and drops some. The table records about 83,000 clones, 75% to 90% of them present only once. These data are taken from a study of a mutant IDH1 vaccine in newly diagnosed glioma. At the level of the study: Visit V13 took place at week 47, and visit V12 happened at week 35.

Time point specified: week 47, end of study. All doses held 300 ug of mutant IDH1 20-mer peptide, with topical imiquimod. Each of the donors came in with new WHO grade 3 or 4 astrocytomas that were IDH1-mutant and ATRX-lost. Germline-derived CDR1 and CDR2 are SGHRS and YFSETQ. This CDR3 is 12 amino acids long. Trimming left V 4 bases short and J 7 bases short, with 12 bases between. This receptor was identified in a man aged 35 to 55 with glioma. The chain employs TRBV5-1 and TRBJ2-7; D is tentatively TRBD1 or TRBD2 (5 bases each). This sample comprised PBMCs, obtained from a glioma patient whose treatment included an IDH1 peptide vaccine. CDR3 protein: CASSPGTWEQYF. Written as DNA, the CDR3 is TGCGCCAGCAGCCCCGGGACCTGGGAGCAGTACTTC.